This T cell receptor (beta chain) was sequenced in a study of cytomegalovirus exposure and HLA in healthy donors. This CDR3 has 16 amino acids. Germline loops: CDR1 MDHEN, CDR2 SYDVKM. Trimming cost V 2 bases and J 2 bases; bases outside gene matches: 7. The PCR made use of 60 Vbeta and 13 Jbeta primers. TCRdb's table, derived via immunoSEQ multiplex PCR, lists solely in-frame clones and lacks some. The data contain fewer than 250,000 clones, about 90% of them singletons. This chain links TRBV28 with TRBJ2-7; 9 bases are a match to TRBD2. This receptor was identified in a boy between 2 and 10 years old in good health and CMV-seronegative. Sequencing input: PBMCs. This CDR3 is CASSLRASGATYEQYF. Written as DNA, the CDR3 is TGTGCCAGCAGTTTAAGGGCTAGCGGGGCCACCTACGAGCAGTACTTC.